The source of this T cell receptor (beta chain) is a study of T cells after yellow fever vaccination (dated by TCRdb to about 2019). As for the study more broadly: The SMART-Seq v4 Ultra Low Input RNA kit was used to prepare libraries from fractions with low cell numbers. To follow T-cell clones before and after both primary and booster YFV17D yellow fever vaccination, bulk TCR alpha and beta repertoires underwent longitudinal sequencing. Two healthy male donors, one aged 18 to 30 and one aged 30 to 40 years, were included in the cohort. Blood samples were taken at several timepoints before and after primary and secondary immunization, and bulk PBMC replicates and cell subsets were isolated.

The treatment or condition label corresponds to: live attenuated yellow fever vaccine strain. At each blood-draw timepoint, two biological replicates of bulk PBMCs were obtained. A standard Ficoll-Paque protocol was used to isolate PBMCs from peripheral blood. TriZol was used to extract RNA from bulk PBMCs, CD4 and CD8 fractions, and dextramer-positive and dextramer-negative fractions. TCR cDNA was made using 5'RACE template switching, a step that added a universal primer site and unique molecular identifiers. Priming for cDNA synthesis came from both the TCR alpha and TCR beta constant segments. Library amplification used two PCR steps, and the second PCR step added sample barcodes and sequencing adapters. Sequencing of the libraries was done on either Illumina HiSeq 2500 (2x100 bp) or NovaSeq (2x150 bp). Per the source publication's procedure: MIGEC was used to demultiplex reads and collapse the reads into UMI consensus sequences, and MiXCR was used for V(D)J alignment. Clonotypes responding to the vaccine were identified with edgeR on replicate PBMC samples, with the criteria of FDR below 0.01 and a log2 fold change above 5 up to day 15. CD4 or CD8 identity was assigned to each bulk clonotype according to whether the clonotype was present at higher abundance in the sequenced CD4 repertoire or the sequenced CD8 repertoire. TCRdb reran the public reads through fastp at Q25 and MiXCR, keeping productive beta chains. Each CDR3 protein gets just one entry, which takes the most common genes and DNA from the rows behind it. These V and J calls are TCRdb output, not the study's own analysis. The sample data list about 300,000 distinct CDR3 sequences, and 6.8% of these were observed just once. The ten largest clones add up to around 17% of the sample.

At least ten counts were recorded for this clonotype. It has no known antigen specificity. No much larger clonotype is one base removed from it; base qualities were not supplied. Results the study describes overall, beyond this receptor: After the booster, most clones that had expanded after primary vaccination were detected again (roughly 95% of CD4 and around nine tenths of CD8), suggesting broad maintenance of memory. Only two donors were included in the study, so the extent to which the findings can be generalized is limited. FACS-sorted repertoires could contain abundant contaminating clonotypes from the bulk population, so computational filtering was required. A small share of clonotypes occurred in both CD4 and CD8 compartments, likely arising from convergent recombination. Compared with the primary T-cell response, the secondary T-cell response was faster but weaker, reaching its peak on day 5 rather than on day 15.

From the germline V gene, CDR1 is ENHRY and CDR2 is SYGVKD. V lost 3 bases and J lost 4 bases, and the count of bases not matched to a germline gene is 6. The cysteine opens and the phenylalanine closes a CDR3 of 15 amino acids. Just CDR3 DNA is preserved here, 45 bases in frame from base 1. The receptor comes from a man between 18 and 35 years old who received the YFV17D yellow fever vaccine. The specimen was PBMCs, collected roughly 46 days after the first yellow fever vaccination. Here the chain combines TRBV10-3 and TRBJ1-5, and 7 junctional nucleotides match TRBD1. The nucleotide sequence reads TGTGCCATCAGTGAACCCGGGACAGATAATCAGCCCCAGCATTTT. The encoded protein is CAISEPGTDNQPQHF.